This paragraph reports one T cell receptor (beta chain). Germline assignment: CDR1 SGHNT and CDR2 YYREEE (reference sequence). V was shortened by 1 base and J by 5 bases, with 9 bases between the two germline ends. The CDR3 consists of 13 residues. The record originates from a study of T cells in localized non-small cell lung cancer. Only in-frame clones appear in the TCRdb table, and some are missing; sequencing was by immunoSEQ multiplex PCR. Of about 21,000 clones listed, over 85% are singletons. The source is a male donor aged 60 or over with stage I squamous cell lung carcinoma. This chain connects TRBV5-4 to TRBJ2-5; TRBD1 is a possible D gene (6 bases). Sequences were derived from peripheral blood, sampled before any cancer treatment. The CDR3 nucleotides are TGTGCCAGCAGCTTGACAGGGTACGAGACCCAGTACTTC. Translating it yields CASSLTGYETQYF.